This record covers a single T cell receptor (beta chain). In the original processing: Quantification of nucleated cells was approximated via reference gene primer amplification. Sequencing was performed with immunoSEQ multiplex PCR; in TCRdb, only in-frame clones are kept and a portion is missing. V and J calls and clone size are given by that table; D and trimming were obtained from the DNA. The data contain some 68,000 clones, around 91% of them singletons. The sample comes from a study of blood T cell repertoires in COVID-19. In the study overall: Sources were T cells, B-cell-depleted T cells, or PBMCs; the material itself was cDNA or gDNA.

Germline loops: CDR1 LNHDA, CDR2 SQIVND (reference sequence). The CDR3 covers 12 residues. Trimming shortened V by 8 bases and J by 2 bases, and 9 bases separated the two germline ends. Material for sequencing was peripheral blood. The chain carries TRBV19 and TRBJ1-2; D is possibly TRBD1 (5 bases). The receptor was isolated from a man in his forties or fifties with COVID-19, enrolled during active disease. The chain's CDR3 is CASVDRNYGYTF. The CDR3 DNA follows: TGTGCCAGTGTTGACAGAAACTATGGCTACACCTTC.